This T cell receptor (beta chain) was sequenced for a study of control samples from healthy donors and cancer patients. This clone was counted only a few times. Profiling relied on immunoSEQ multiplex PCR, and the TCRdb table lists in-frame clones only, not all of them. The sample yields approximately 170,000 clones, almost 90% seen once. The sequencing input was blood. This TCR came from a young woman in good health.

CDR3 loop: CASGTQGNSPLHF. In DNA, the CDR3 is TGTGCCAGTGGGACTCAGGGGAACTCACCCCTCCACTTT. The gene calls are TRBV2 and TRBJ1-6; D is possibly TRBD1 (6 bases). Germline assignment: CDR1 SNHLY and CDR2 FYNNEI. Trimming shortened V by 9 bases and J by 10 bases, and 16 bases separated the two germline ends. The CDR3 length is 13 residues.